This T cell receptor (beta chain) was recorded in a study of blood T cells in healthy people across ages. A single count supports this clonotype. For the second PCR, which ran for about 6 to 11 cycles, a sample-barcoded 5' primer and a J-beta primer mix were used. TCRdb independently ran MiXCR on the 5' RACE reads; one entry per CDR3 protein. This repertoire shows about 1.1 million distinct CDR3 sequences, roughly two fifths found once; its top ten account for under 15%. Looked up from germline, CDR1 is MGHDK and CDR2 is SYGVNS. The CDR3 extends over 17 amino acids. The junction had 15 bases not matched to a gene; V was cut back by 1 base and J by 7 bases.

Sequencing was performed on blood. The TCR comes from a man younger than 30 in good health. This sequence joins TRBV25-1 and TRBJ1-2; TRBD1 aligns across 7 bases. The CDR3 spells CASSESSASQGLGGYTF. The CDR3 DNA follows: TGTGCCAGCAGTGAATCCTCGGCTTCACAGGGGTTAGGTGGCTACACCTTC.